This T cell receptor beta chain was retrieved from a study of blood T cell repertoires in COVID-19. Profiled with immunoSEQ multiplex PCR; TCRdb holds only in-frame clones, not every one. The table lists about 110,000 clones, approximately 88% of them singletons. CDR1 and CDR2 from the germline V gene are MNHNY and SVGAGI (reference sequence). This CDR3 has 16 amino acids. With 5 bases removed from V and 0 bases from J, the gap between germline ends came to 17 bases. The source is a human donor in a cohort sampled during active COVID-19. Material for sequencing was peripheral blood. The genes are TRBV6-6 and TRBJ2-7; D is possibly TRBD2 (5 bases). The DNA for the CDR3 is TGTGCCAGCAGTCCCCCGGGAAGGGCGGGCTCCTACGAGCAGTACTTC. Its protein is CASSPPGRAGSYEQYF.